This entry is about one TCR beta chain. Its antigen is still unknown. Base-call qualities are not available, and no considerably larger clone is one nucleotide away. The data derive from a study of T cells in Graves' hyperthyroidism and ophthalmopathy (dated by TCRdb to about 2019). The study in broad terms: Peripheral blood samples were taken at initial diagnosis, before any treatment was given. Thyroid tissue and blood T-cell repertoires from more than five Graves' hyperthyroidism patients were also compared in the study. Once sampling was done, hyperthyroidism patients were given methimazole at a starting dose of 30 mg daily, whereas ophthalmopathy patients were given high-dose intravenous methylprednisolone. The paper reports TCR Vbeta CDR3 sequencing of some 140 peripheral blood samples: around 45 ophthalmopathy, under 80 hyperthyroidism and approximately 17 progressor patients. A discovery cohort of 95 to 100 patients, about 44 with Graves' ophthalmopathy and approximately 60 with stable Graves' hyperthyroidism, was used to find distinguishing TCR V-J signatures. The 75 to 100 discovery patients were randomly divided into training and test sets at a 7:3 ratio. Prospective prediction of ophthalmopathy was tested in an independent validation cohort consisting of about 20 hyperthyroidism patients and some 17 patients who later progressed to ophthalmopathy.

What the research found in general, with its limitations: In validation, progression to ophthalmopathy was predicted by the model with 70% to 71% sensitivity and roughly 76% specificity, a median of approximately 6.5 months before onset. Most expanded thyroid clonotypes (frequency above 0.001) were also detected in blood, a finding suggesting that blood repertoires may reflect thyroid immune responses. No statistical method was used to fix the sample size in advance, and group allocation was not hidden from the investigators. In cross-validation, a model built on a 13 V-J signature told ophthalmopathy apart from stable hyperthyroidism with less than 90% sensitivity and around 84% specificity, and in testing the same model reached 80%/75%.

The TCR beta CDR3 regions were amplified from RNA transcripts. The first round of RT-PCR for the TCR CDR3 was performed with the HTBI primer set and the Qiagen OneStep RT-PCR kit. A second multiplex PCR round built the libraries, followed by size selection and purification. The libraries were sequenced on an Illumina HiSeq2000 using paired-end 100 bp reads. Processing in the source paper ran as follows. SOAPnuke was used to process the raw data, with reads discarded if the reads contained adapters or uncalled bases, had a mean Phred below 15, or lacked an exact constant-primer or identifier match. COPE v1.2.5 was used to merge high-quality paired reads, and clonotypes were defined as unique nucleotide sequences. MiTCR v1.1 was used to align the clonotypes against IMGT TRBV, TRBD and TRBJ reference segments. The analysis included only V-J combinations with a frequency above 0.0001, which together covered around 99% of the repertoires. The TCS score was defined as the ratio of F50 (clonal expansion) to E x V (chaos), calculated using BLOSUM62-based TCRdist between CDR3 peptides within each V-J. Welch's t-statistics and random forest reduced around 510 V-J features to about 13, which were used in a naive Bayes classifier (R e1071). Clones were called with MiXCR by TCRdb after fastp trimmed the public reads at Q25, and only in-frame beta chains were retained. CDR3 protein duplicates are merged, each entry listing the most common genes and DNA. In this record, the V and J calls reflect TCRdb's handling and not the investigators' own analysis. For this sample there are 250,000 to 400,000 distinct CDR3 sequences; roughly 13% appear just once. The ten most abundant clones make up about 37% of the sample.

Moderately to severely active disease, a Clinical Activity Score of at least 3, a NOSPECS grade of at least 4, and a duration under 3 months were present in ophthalmopathy patients. Exclusion was applied to patients with uncontrolled infections, other autoimmune diseases, pregnancy or lactation. Clinical symptoms, serum thyroxine and TRAb, thyroid ultrasound, and orbital computed tomography formed the basis for the diagnoses. PBMCs were separated from 10 ml of fresh peripheral blood using Ficoll-Paque density gradient centrifugation. Total RNA was extracted using Trizol reagent, and RNA quality was assessed on an Agilent 2100 Bioanalyzer. There are 15 amino acids in the CDR3, from cysteine to phenylalanine inclusive. The kept DNA is CDR3 alone, 45 bases in frame from the first base. For CDR1 and CDR2, the germline V gene lists KGHSH and LQKENI. Trimming takes 3 bases from V and 5 bases from J, and the germline ends sit 13 bases apart.

Sequenced material: blood. Recombination linked TRBV18 to TRBJ2-2, with the D gene uncertain. This TCR was sampled from a woman in her forties with Graves' ophthalmopathy. The base sequence is TGTGCCAGCTCACCGATGGGTGAGGTAACCGGGGAGCTGTTTTTT. Its translation reads: CASSPMGEVTGELFF.